The sequence of this T cell receptor (beta chain) was determined in a study of identical twins. General observations from the study: Twins shared beta out-of-frame sequences in excess, but this excess was weaker. The more abundant beta clonotypes in cord blood had fewer insertions, and memory repertoires did not show this. Among monozygotic twins, out-of-frame TCR alpha sharing exceeded what models predicted.

V lost 3 bases and J 2 bases, leaving 6 bases between the germline ends. Germline assignment: CDR1 LNHDA and CDR2 SQIVND (reference sequence). CDR3 size: 13 residues. About this clonotype itself: The antigen is undetermined.

TCRdb passed the 5' RACE reads through MiXCR, listing each CDR3 protein once. The sample shows hundreds of thousands of distinct CDR3 sequences, 12% of them seen only once. In addition, the sample was reused for a study of yellow fever vaccine responses in identical twins.

The gene calls are TRBV19 and TRBJ2-3, with no clear D. This TCR was sampled from a young woman in good health. The material sequenced was CD8+ T cells sorted from blood. The DNA of the CDR3 is TGTGCCAGTAGTATCCTTTTCACAGATACGCAGTATTTT. Amino acids: CASSILFTDTQYF.